A selection of T cell receptor beta chains follows, all from one sample in a study of OX40 agonist ivuxolimab in advanced cancers. The repertoire was sequenced with immunoSEQ multiplex PCR; TCRdb's copy has only in-frame clones and lacks some. Of around 68,000 clones in the sample, 80% to 95% were seen once. The sample here was CD4+ or CD8+ T cells sorted from blood, taken in a trial of the OX40 agonist ivuxolimab. The receptors were gathered from an adult with an advanced solid tumor such as melanoma, head and neck, liver or kidney cancer. Each CDR3 is given with its conserved first and last residue. D genes are given only for firm matches. A row's size may be missing; if present it is once, few, many or a size class.

DNA,CDR3,size,V,D,J
TGTGCCAGCAGCGGGGCTAAAAGGGCCAACGTCCTGACTTTC,CASSGAKRANVLTF,NA,TRBV9,NA,TRBJ2-6
TGTGCCACCCAAGGGGGTAGTCGGGACACTGAAGCTTTCTTT,CATQGGSRDTEAFF,NA,TRBV2,NA,TRBJ1-1
TGTGCCAGTAGTATTCAGTGGGGGACGGCCTACGAGCAGTACTTC,CASSIQWGTAYEQYF,NA,TRBV19,NA,TRBJ2-7
TGTGCCAGCAGCGCCCCGGGACAGGGGACCGTCGGGGAGCTGTTTTTT,CASSAPGQGTVGELFF,NA,TRBV9,TRBD1,TRBJ2-2
TGTGCCAGCAGTGGCCAGGGAGGAGGTAATGAAAAACTGTTTTTT,CASSGQGGGNEKLFF,NA,TRBV2,NA,TRBJ1-4
TGTGCCAGTAGTAAAATGGACGGGGGGGGTGCTTTCTTT,CASSKMDGGGAFF,NA,TRBV19,NA,TRBJ1-1
TGTGCTAGTGCGGACAGTAATCAAGAGACCCAGTACTTC,CASADSNQETQYF,NA,TRBV12-5,NA,TRBJ2-5
TGTGCCAGCAGCTCCGGGACAGGGAATTCACCCCTCCACTTT,CASSSGTGNSPLHF,once,TRBV27,TRBD1,TRBJ1-6
TGTGCCAGCAGCTTAGATCCGCCGACGGAAAAACTGTTTTTT,CASSLDPPTEKLFF,medium-sized,TRBV7-2,NA,TRBJ1-4
TGTGCCAGCAGCTGGGGGGACAGGGGGGTCTACGAGCAGTACTTC,CASSWGDRGVYEQYF,NA,TRBV7-8,TRBD1,TRBJ2-7
TGCAGCGTTGATAAGATAGCGGGAGCCCAAGAGACCCAGTACTTC,CSVDKIAGAQETQYF,NA,TRBV29-1,TRBD2,TRBJ2-5
TGTGCCAGCAGGACAGGAAATTCACCCCTCCACTTT,CASRTGNSPLHF,NA,TRBV7-3,NA,TRBJ1-6
TGTGCCAGCAAATTGGCAGGGGCCAACTATGGCTACACCTTC,CASKLAGANYGYTF,NA,TRBV2,NA,TRBJ1-2
TGTGCCAGCAAGGGGACAGGGGACAATCAGCCCCAGCATTTT,CASKGTGDNQPQHF,few,TRBV6-5,TRBD1,TRBJ1-5
TGTGCCAGCAGCTTCGAGTATCAGCCCCAGCATTTT,CASSFEYQPQHF,NA,TRBV5-8,NA,TRBJ1-5
TGTGCCAGCAGCCCAGGGACAGGGTATTGGGGCTACACCTTC,CASSPGTGYWGYTF,NA,TRBV7-9,TRBD1,TRBJ1-2
TGTGCCAGCAGCTTAAGACAGGGGGACACCGGGGAGCTGTTTTTT,CASSLRQGDTGELFF,NA,TRBV7-3,TRBD1,TRBJ2-2
TGTGCCAGCAGACTCCAGACAGGGACCTATGGCTACACCTTC,CASRLQTGTYGYTF,NA,TRBV6-6,TRBD1,TRBJ1-2
TGCGCCAGCAGCCGACAGGGAGGGGGGGAGACCCAGTACTTC,CASSRQGGGETQYF,NA,TRBV5-1,NA,TRBJ2-5
TGCGCCAGCAGCCGGGGGACTGATCCTAACTATGGCTACACCTTC,CASSRGTDPNYGYTF,NA,TRBV5-1,NA,TRBJ1-2
TGTGCGACGAGGACCTACAATGAGCAGTTCTTC,CATRTYNEQFF,NA,TRBV2,NA,TRBJ2-1
TGTGCCAGCAGCTCCTCACCCGGGACAGTTTATGGCTACACCTTC,CASSSSPGTVYGYTF,NA,TRBV6-5,TRBD1,TRBJ1-2
TGTGCCAGCAGCTTAAATCTTCGGGCCCAAGAGACCCAGTACTTC,CASSLNLRAQETQYF,NA,TRBV7-2,NA,TRBJ2-5
TGTGCCAGCAGTTTATCTCCAACTCGGCCGCTTCAAGAGACCCAGTACTTC,CASSLSPTRPLQETQYF,NA,TRBV27,NA,TRBJ2-5
TGTGCCAGTAGCGTGGGTCTCCTAGCGCCAATTAGCACAGATACGCAGTATTTT,CASSVGLLAPISTDTQYF,NA,TRBV19,NA,TRBJ2-3
TGCGCCAGCAACCCGGCAGGGGGGGGTACCTACAATGAGCAGTTCTTC,CASNPAGGGTYNEQFF,NA,TRBV5-1,NA,TRBJ2-1
TGTGCCAGCACCCTTGGACGGCCGAACACCGGGGAGCTGTTTTTT,CASTLGRPNTGELFF,NA,TRBV2,NA,TRBJ2-2
TGTGCCAGCAGTGAAGGGTTAATTCGGACAGATTTCTCCTACGAGCAGTACTTC,CASSEGLIRTDFSYEQYF,NA,TRBV6-1,NA,TRBJ2-7
TGTGCCAGCAGCCCCACACTCAGTGGTGAAGCTTTCTTT,CASSPTLSGEAFF,NA,TRBV14,NA,TRBJ1-1
TGTGCCAGCAGTGAGGGACTAGCGGGAGGAGTCGGGGAGCTGTTTTTT,CASSEGLAGGVGELFF,once,TRBV6-1,TRBD2,TRBJ2-2
TGTGCCAGCAGCTTAGCCCCCCGGGACCCCAAACTGTTTTTT,CASSLAPRDPKLFF,once,TRBV7-2,NA,TRBJ1-4
TGCGCCAGCAGCCCGACCGGGACAAGCTATGGCTACACCTTC,CASSPTGTSYGYTF,NA,TRBV5-1,NA,TRBJ1-2
TGTGCCACTCGGGACATTAGCTCCTACGAGCAGTACTTC,CATRDISSYEQYF,NA,TRBV19,NA,TRBJ2-7
TGTGCCAGCAGCGAGGAGGCGGCGCAGAACTATGGCTACACCTTC,CASSEEAAQNYGYTF,NA,TRBV5-4,NA,TRBJ1-2
TGTGCCAGCAGTGAAGCTTCCGACTCTGGAAACACCATATATTTT,CASSEASDSGNTIYF,NA,TRBV6-1,NA,TRBJ1-3
TGTGCCAGCAGCCAACACAATACTAACTATGGCTACACCTTC,CASSQHNTNYGYTF,NA,TRBV7-8,NA,TRBJ1-2
TGTGCCAGCAGCACTACTAGCGGGCGAGCCGGGGAGCTGTTTTTT,CASSTTSGRAGELFF,NA,TRBV6-1,TRBD2,TRBJ2-2
TGTGCCAGCAGTTCCCAGGGAGGGGAGACTGAAGCTTTCTTT,CASSSQGGETEAFF,NA,TRBV2,NA,TRBJ1-1
TGTGCCAGCAGTGAAGGCAGGGAGAGCCTGGATAATTCACCCCTCCACTTT,CASSEGRESLDNSPLHF,NA,TRBV6-1,NA,TRBJ1-6
TGTGCCAGCTCATACGGGACAGGGGAGAACGAGCAGTACTTC,CASSYGTGENEQYF,NA,TRBV18,TRBD1,TRBJ2-7
TGCGCCAGCACTCAGGGGCCGCCCTACGAGCAGTACTTC,CASTQGPPYEQYF,NA,TRBV5-1,NA,TRBJ2-7
TGTGCCAGCAGTTACTTTGGGGGATCAGGCAATGAGCAGTTCTTC,CASSYFGGSGNEQFF,NA,TRBV6-5,NA,TRBJ2-1
TGTGCCAGCAGTGAATCTTTCGCGGGGAAGTTCTACGAGCAGTACTTC,CASSESFAGKFYEQYF,NA,TRBV6-1,NA,TRBJ2-7
TGCGCCAGCAGCCAAGACGCCGGTACTAGCGGGGCGCTAGCAGGGACCCAGTACTTC,CASSQDAGTSGALAGTQYF,NA,TRBV4-1,TRBD2,TRBJ2-5
TGTGCCAGCTCACCTATGACCGGGGAGCTGTTTTTT,CASSPMTGELFF,once,TRBV18,NA,TRBJ2-2
TGCAGCGTTGAAGCGGGGAGATCCTACGAGCAGTACTTC,CSVEAGRSYEQYF,NA,TRBV29-1,NA,TRBJ2-7
TGCGCCAGCAGCGGGGGTCTGGGAGACGAGACCCAGTACTTC,CASSGGLGDETQYF,NA,TRBV5-1,NA,TRBJ2-5
TGTGCCAGCAGCGTAGAGGAGGGGTCGGCGGTTGGCTACACCTTC,CASSVEEGSAVGYTF,NA,TRBV9,NA,TRBJ1-2
TGTGCCAGCAGCTTATATGGGACCAAAAACATTCAGTACTTC,CASSLYGTKNIQYF,NA,TRBV5-6,NA,TRBJ2-4
TGTGCCAGCAGCGCCACCGGGACAGGGGAAGGAGATACGCAGTATTTT,CASSATGTGEGDTQYF,once,TRBV9,TRBD1,TRBJ2-3
TGTGCCAGCAGCGTAGCGGGGGCCTACACCGGGGAGCTGTTTTTT,CASSVAGAYTGELFF,NA,TRBV2,TRBD2,TRBJ2-2